These 22 T cell receptor beta chains were sequenced from one sample in a study of blood T cell repertoires in COVID-19 (dated by TCRdb to the early 2020s). To prepare the library, the immunoSEQ multiplex PCR assay was applied. Entries here come from immuneACCESS through TCRdb and include only in-frame sequences with V and J called. Some clones fail to appear in such tables; in the studies checked, an unresolved V gene covers under half of the shortfall, and the cause of the remainder is unknown. The sample table holds around 250,000 clones, of which roughly 84% were seen once. The ten top clones hold over 8.5% of the sample. The sample comprised peripheral blood. These receptors were collected from a human donor in a cohort sampled during active COVID-19.

The V call is TRBV7-8, the J call TRBJ2-7; 7 bases are shared with TRBD1. The CDR3 covers 13 residues. Looked up from germline, CDR1 is SGHVS and CDR2 is FQNEAQ. J gave up 3 bases and V 5 bases, and 4 bases lay outside the gene matches. CDR3 sequence reads: CASSPDRVYEQYF. The CDR3 nucleotides are TGTGCCAGCAGCCCCGACAGGGTCTACGAGCAGTACTTC.

The V call is TRBV7-2, the J call TRBJ1-1, with D unclear. CDR1 and CDR2 (germline): SGHTA, FQGNSA. The CDR3 loop spans 13 amino acids. V lost 1 base, J lost 7 bases, and 10 bases lay in between. The CDR3 loop reads CASSLGAVFEAFF. CDR3 DNA: TGTGCCAGCAGCTTAGGCGCGGTCTTTGAAGCTTTCTTT.

The J gene is TRBJ2-1, the V gene TRBV24-1; 9 bases match TRBD2. The CDR3 is 15 amino acids. V trimming: 9 bases; J trimming: 6 bases; junction bases outside the gene matches: 11. Germline CDR1 KGHDR, CDR2 SFDVKD. CDR3 coding DNA: TGTGCCACCGATCTGCTAGCGGGGAATTGCAATGAGCAGTTCTTC. This codes for CATDLLAGNCNEQFF.

The rearrangement links TRBV3-1 (or the pseudogene TRBV3-2) to TRBJ2-7, with D maybe TRBD2 (6 bases). The CDR3 consists of 16 residues. V lost 4 bases, J lost 2 bases, and 18 bases lay in between. Germline V gene data show CDR1 as LGHDT and CDR2 as YNNKEL (reference sequence). The CDR3 sequence: CASSPSAGLIAYEQYF. The CDR3 DNA sequence: TGTGCCAGCAGCCCATCGGCAGGACTAATTGCCTACGAGCAGTACTTC.

The chain combines TRBV6-6 with TRBJ2-3; TRBD1 matches 7 bases. Germline V gene lookup returns CDR1 MNHNY and CDR2 SVGAGI (reference sequence). The CDR3 totals 18 residues. The V and J ends lost 5 bases and 5 bases, in that order; junction bases with no gene match: 19. CDR3 bases: TGTGCCAGCAGTCCATTCTGGCGGACAGGTAGACAGCAAGATACGCAGTATTTT. This codes for CASSPFWRTGRQQDTQYF.

This clone was seen once. V gene TRBV18 combines with J gene TRBJ1-2, with no clear D. The CDR3 contains 13 residues. Germline V gene data show CDR1 as KGHSH and CDR2 as LQKENI. Trimming removed 0 bases from V and 4 bases from J, with 6 bases in between. The CDR3 DNA is TGTGCCAGCTCACCACCGAACGGCTATGGCTACACCTTC. This gives the protein CASSPPNGYGYTF.

The chain carries TRBV6-5 and TRBJ1-4, with TRBD1 matching over 7 bases. The ends lost 6 bases at V and 8 bases at J; junction bases unmatched: 12. This CDR3 contains 15 residues. Germline V gene data show CDR1 as MNHEY and CDR2 as SVGAGI. CDR3 region: CASSDYPGTVEKLFF. CDR3 bases: TGTGCCAGCAGCGATTATCCCGGGACAGTAGAAAAACTGTTTTTT.

The chain recombines TRBV6-5 with TRBJ2-1; 15 bases agree with TRBD2. The germline V gene has CDR1 MNHEY and CDR2 SVGAGI. This CDR3 is 15 amino acids long. J was trimmed by 9 bases and V by 7 bases; bases with no gene match: 7. The CDR3 sequence is CASTERTSGRGEQFF. CDR3 nucleotide sequence: TGTGCCAGCACCGAACGGACTAGCGGGAGGGGTGAGCAGTTCTTC.

This clone was seen a handful of times. The rearrangement uses TRBV11-2 and TRBJ1-6; TRBD1 might be the D (6 bases). The germline V and J ends were trimmed by 5 bases and 3 bases, with 11 bases remaining between them. The V gene's germline CDR1 is SGHAT and CDR2 FQNNGV. The CDR3 has 15 amino acids. The CDR3 sequence: CASSPSGHYNSPLHF. CDR3 DNA: TGTGCCAGCAGCCCCTCGGGACACTATAATTCACCCCTCCACTTT.

V is TRBV10-3 and J is TRBJ2-7; D not resolved. The V end lost 2 bases, the J end lost 3 bases, and 8 bases lay between the germline ends. Per germline, CDR1 ENHRY and CDR2 SYGVKD. CDR3 size: 13 residues. The CDR3: CAISEEVIYEQYF. The CDR3, as DNA: TGTGCCATCAGTGAGGAGGTTATCTACGAGCAGTACTTC.

V is TRBV7-3 and J is TRBJ1-1, with D possibly being TRBD1 (6 bases). Germline-derived CDR1 and CDR2 are SGHTA and FQGTGA. V was shortened by 2 bases and J by 1 base, with 11 bases between the two germline ends. The CDR3 is 15 amino acids. In nucleotides, the CDR3 is TGTGCCAGCAGCTTATTCGCAGGGGCGAACACTGAAGCTTTCTTT. It is translated as CASSLFAGANTEAFF.

This sequence joins TRBV4-2 and TRBJ2-3; the D gene is possibly TRBD2 (6 bases). Germline CDR1 and CDR2: LGHNA and YNFKEQ. V lost 10 bases and J 4 bases, leaving 21 bases between the germline ends. The CDR3 is made up of 15 amino acids. CDR3 amino acids: CATKTGLASSDTQYF. CDR3 bases: TGTGCCACCAAAACAGGCCTAGCGTCCTCAGATACGCAGTATTTT.

This chain joins TRBV6-6 and TRBJ2-3; perhaps TRBD1 as D (5 bases). CDR1 MNHNY and CDR2 SVGAGI come from the germline V gene (reference sequence). The CDR3 is made up of 16 amino acids. The germline V and J ends were trimmed by 2 bases and 6 bases, with 18 bases remaining between them. This CDR3 reads CASSYGWKAQADTQYF. CDR3 nucleotides: TGTGCCAGCAGTTACGGATGGAAAGCACAGGCCGATACGCAGTATTTT.

J is TRBJ2-7 and V is TRBV28; D unclear. V lost 1 base to trimming and J lost 1 base, with 5 bases between them. The CDR3 totals 13 residues. Germline V gene lookup returns CDR1 MDHEN and CDR2 SYDVKM. The CDR3 DNA reads TGTGCCAGCAGTTTATCCATTTCCTACGAGCAGTACTTC. Protein product: CASSLSISYEQYF.

This chain joins TRBV5-1 and TRBJ1-3; the match to TRBD1 covers 7 bases. Trimming removed 4 bases from V and 2 bases from J; junction bases left unmatched: 6. CDR1 SGHRS and CDR2 YFSETQ come from the germline V gene. The CDR3 contains 15 residues. CDR3: CASSQGTEAGNTIYF. The CDR3 DNA reads as TGCGCCAGCAGCCAAGGGACAGAGGCTGGAAACACCATATATTTT.

J is TRBJ1-1 and V is TRBV9; D not resolved. Germline V gene data show CDR1 as SGDLS and CDR2 as YYNGEE. V gave up 2 bases and J gave up 3 bases, with 14 bases separating them. The CDR3 length is 15 residues. The CDR3 sequence is CASSVGAGIDTEAFF. The CDR3 bases are TGTGCCAGCAGCGTTGGTGCGGGGATAGACACTGAAGCTTTCTTT.

This clone was picked up one time. The J gene is TRBJ2-7, the V gene TRBV28; D possibly corresponds to TRBD2 (6 bases). The CDR3 has 17 residues. From germline, CDR1 is MDHEN and CDR2 SYDVKM. Trimming took 5 bases from V and 1 from J, leaving 21 bases between them. CDR3 nucleotides: TGTGCCAGCAGTGCCCCTTTACTAGCTCCCATGTCCTACGAGCAGTACTTC. This codes for CASSAPLLAPMSYEQYF.

The chain couples TRBV5-4 to TRBJ1-1, with D possibly matching TRBD1 (5 bases). CDR1 and CDR2 (germline): SGHNT, YYREEE (reference sequence). The CDR3 has 14 amino acids. With 6 bases removed from V and 2 bases from J, the gap between germline ends came to 14 bases. The CDR3 reads CASNIGGANTEAFF. CDR3 sequence (DNA): TGTGCCAGCAACATAGGAGGGGCTAACACTGAAGCTTTCTTT.

This clone was observed at least ten times. This chain links TRBV5-1 with TRBJ1-2; TRBD1 agrees at 7 bases. The CDR3 sequence is 13 residues long. Germline V CDR1 and CDR2: SGHRS, YFSETQ. Losses at the gene ends were 3 bases for V and 4 bases for J; bases not matched to a gene: 3. The CDR3 region is CASSWRDSYGYTF. The DNA for the CDR3 is TGCGCCAGCAGCTGGAGGGACAGCTATGGCTACACCTTC.

The chain has TRBV19 and TRBJ1-4; 9 bases are a match to TRBD1. The CDR3 is made up of 16 amino acids. V shed 3 bases and J 8 bases; nucleotides not matched to a gene: 10. The germline CDR1 and CDR2 sequences are LNHDA and SQIVND (reference sequence). The CDR3 nucleotides are TGTGCCAGTAGTATCCAGACCGGGACAGGGAACGAAAAACTGTTTTTT. Its protein product is CASSIQTGTGNEKLFF.

This chain joins TRBV6-6 and TRBJ1-2, with 8 bases fitting TRBD1. CDR3 length: 17 residues. Trimming at V came to 5 bases and at J to 4 bases, leaving 15 bases not matched to a gene. CDR1 and CDR2 (germline): MNHNY, SVGAGI (reference sequence). This chain's CDR3 is CASSQPPTGALFYGYTF. The CDR3 nucleotides read TGTGCCAGCAGTCAACCGCCGACAGGGGCCCTCTTCTATGGCTACACCTTC.

This clone was seen only a few times. The chain links TRBV28 to TRBJ2-7; TRBD1 matches 9 bases. Germline assignment: CDR1 MDHEN and CDR2 SYDVKM. With 6 bases clipped from V and 6 bases from J, the junction kept 15 bases outside the gene matches. The CDR3 is 16 amino acids. The CDR3 nucleotides are TGTGCCAGCAGCATGGGTCCGGGACAGGGCCAGCCCGAGCAGTACTTC. The encoded protein is CASSMGPGQGQPEQYF.